This T cell receptor beta chain was captured in a study of T cell repertoires in cytomegalovirus infection. Study-level results: Identification of carriers of CMV plus the relevant HLA was performed using cumulative public TCR beta family frequency.

In its sample, this clonotype is large. Its antigen is undetermined. The CDR3 sequence is 14 residues long. Per the germline V gene, CDR1 is SGHTA and CDR2 is FQGNSA. V trimming: 5 bases; J trimming: 4 bases; junction bases outside the gene matches: 5. TCRdb re-derived calls from the reads in MiXCR, one entry per CDR3 protein. Here the sample spans 150,000 to 200,000 distinct CDR3 sequences, 8% to 10% being singletons. This clonotype was sampled from a human donor in good health (CMV status not recorded). Some clones in this sample may be carry-over from other donors' samples. The sequencing input was PBMCs. The chain links TRBV7-2 to TRBJ2-5; 9 bases align to TRBD1. The CDR3 reads CASSQEQGAETQYF. CDR3 bases: TGTGCCAGCAGCCAAGAACAGGGGGCAGAGACCCAGTACTTC.